Shown below are 15 T cell receptor beta chains from a single sample sequenced in a study of blood T cells in healthy people across ages. Primed by a sample-barcoded 5' primer and a J-beta primer mix, a second PCR proceeded for 7 to 11 cycles. TCRdb reanalysed the 5' RACE reads using MiXCR and keeps one entry per CDR3 protein. The table includes around 1,100,000 distinct CDR3 sequences, roughly two fifths detected once. Sequences were obtained from blood. The receptors originated from a man younger than 35 in good health.

The V gene is TRBV4-1, the J gene TRBJ1-2; TRBD1 matches at 8 bases. CDR3 length equals 15 residues. The J segment lost 6 bases and the V segment lost 4 bases, leaving 10 bases of the junction unmatched. The germline gives CDR1 MGHRA, CDR2 YSYEKL. CDR3 residues: CASSRVTGDGNGYTF. For the CDR3, the DNA is TGCGCCAGCAGCCGAGTGACAGGGGATGGTAATGGCTACACCTTC.

In its sample, this clonotype was seen a few times. The chain employs TRBV5-6 and TRBJ2-4; either TRBD1 or TRBD2 may supply D (5 bases each). Germline assignment: CDR1 SGHDT and CDR2 YYEEEE. Trimming took 4 bases from V and 0 from J, leaving 20 bases between them. The CDR3 spans 18 residues. The DNA for the CDR3 is TGTGCCAGCAGCCGAGGGGATTACGGGGAAATAGCCAAAAACATTCAGTACTTC. It specifies CASSRGDYGEIAKNIQYF.

This clonotype was observed a handful of times. A much bigger clone sits one base away, suggesting this may be a read error. The gene calls are TRBV5-1 and TRBJ2-3; D is ambiguous. Germline CDR1 and CDR2: SGHRS and YFSETQ. The CDR3 has 14 amino acids. Trimming shortened V by 0 bases and J by 2 bases, and 7 bases separated the two germline ends. CDR3 region: CASSLDTYTDTQYF. In nucleotides, the CDR3 is TGCGCCAGCAGCTTGGACACCTACACAGATACGCAGTATTTT.

As concerns this clonotype: The junction departs from the called germline gene at one end, perhaps through a read error. The chain couples TRBV4-3 to TRBJ2-7; 7 positions match TRBD1. The length of the CDR3 is 16 residues. Per germline, CDR1 LGHNA and CDR2 YSLEER. The CDR3 protein is CASGQVYGTERDEQYF. The CDR3 coding sequence is TGCGCCAGCGGCCAAGTGTACGGGACAGAAAGAGACGAGCAGTACTTC.

This clonotype was seen more than once but under ten times. The chain uses TRBV29-1 and TRBJ2-3, with D unresolved. CDR1 and CDR2 (germline): SQVTM, ANQGSEA. V was trimmed by 4 bases and J by 0 bases, leaving 11 bases between them. CDR3 size: 14 residues. CDR3 amino acids: CSVGLSTSTDTQYF. The CDR3 DNA reads as TGCAGCGTTGGGTTAAGCACTAGCACAGATACGCAGTATTTT.

This chain uses TRBV6-6 with TRBJ2-1; D is undetermined. CDR1 MNHNY and CDR2 SVGAGI come from the germline V gene (reference sequence). The CDR3 contains 13 residues. The V end was cut by 2 bases, the J end by 8 bases, with 10 bases between. This CDR3 is CASSYPGHDEQFF. In nucleotides, the CDR3 is TGTGCCAGCAGTTACCCCGGCCATGATGAGCAGTTCTTC.

This clonotype was counted at least ten times. The junction differs from germline at one of its ends, possibly a read error. V gene TRBV7-2 combines with J gene TRBJ1-5; D possibly corresponds to TRBD1 (5 bases). The CDR3 is 15 residues long. Germline values: CDR1 SGHTA, CDR2 FQGNSA. The CDR3 spells CASSLVGASNQPQHF. The CDR3 coding sequence is TGTGCCAGCAGTTTAGTTGGGGCAAGCAATCAGCCCCAGCATTTT.

The chain carries TRBV27 and TRBJ1-1; 7 nucleotides agree with TRBD1. Looked up from germline, CDR1 is MNHEY and CDR2 is SMNVEV (reference sequence). V lost 2 bases, J lost 1 base, and 7 bases stayed unmatched. This CDR3 has 16 residues. The CDR3 sequence: CASSLHRGRENTEAFF. The CDR3 DNA reads as TGTGCCAGCAGTTTACACAGGGGCAGAGAGAACACTGAAGCTTTCTTT.

In this sample, this clonotype turned up many times. This chain connects TRBV10-3 to TRBJ2-3; TRBD1 aligns across 9 bases. Per germline, CDR1 ENHRY and CDR2 SYGVKD. V was pared by 4 bases and J by 2 bases, with 4 bases of the junction left unmatched. The CDR3 consists of 15 residues. The CDR3 sequence: CAISADRGTTDTQYF. Here the CDR3 DNA reads TGTGCCATCAGTGCGGACAGGGGAACCACAGATACGCAGTATTTT.

Turning to this clonotype: With a much larger clone just one base away, this may be a read error. The rearrangement uses TRBV10-3 and TRBJ2-1; the D gene is possibly TRBD2 (6 bases). V was trimmed by 10 bases and J by 6 bases, leaving 13 bases between them. The germline V gene encodes CDR1 ENHRY and CDR2 SYGVKD. CDR3 size: 12 residues. The CDR3, as DNA: TGTGCCAACGGAGGGAGTAGCAATGAGCAGTTCTTC. Translated, it gives CANGGSSNEQFF.

Only one count was recorded for this clonotype. V usage is TRBV4-3 and J usage is TRBJ1-2; D is perhaps TRBD1 (5 bases). Between the trimmed V and J ends, which lost 1 base and 3 bases, there was a span of 12 bases. CDR1 is LGHNA, CDR2 YSLEER, per germline. This CDR3 contains 15 residues. CDR3 in amino acids: CASSQGEGRDYGYTF. The CDR3 DNA sequence: TGCGCCAGCAGCCAAGGGGAGGGGCGGGACTATGGCTACACCTTC.

This clonotype was recorded a few times. The CDR3 region is CSASVDRGPPTEAFF. In DNA form, the CDR3 reads TGCAGTGCTAGTGTGGACAGGGGGCCACCCACTGAAGCTTTCTTT. The chain recombines TRBV20-1 with TRBJ1-1; 11 bases match TRBD1. The CDR3 is made up of 15 amino acids. Per germline, CDR1 DFQATT and CDR2 SNEGSKA (reference sequence). The junction had 7 bases not matched to a gene; V was cut back by 3 bases and J by 4 bases.

The CDR3 loop reads CAIRGGSIGYTF. The CDR3 bases are TGTGCCATCAGAGGGGGATCGATAGGCTACACCTTC. The chain employs TRBV10-3 and TRBJ1-2, with D perhaps matching TRBD1 (6 bases). In germline, CDR1 is ENHRY, CDR2 SYGVKD. V was clipped by 6 bases and J by 8 bases, with 13 bases between them. The CDR3 is 12 amino acids.

The chain recombines TRBV12-3 or TRBV12-4 with TRBJ2-3; TRBD1 matches at 8 bases. This CDR3 comprises 13 residues. J gave up 5 bases and V 10 bases, and 8 bases lay outside the gene matches. As DNA, the CDR3 is TGTGCCATACAGGGGGGTAACATAGATACGCAGTATTTT. Translated, it gives CAIQGGNIDTQYF.

This clonotype was seen a few times. V and J are TRBV6-5 and TRBJ1-1; a possible D gene is TRBD1 (5 bases). The CDR3 is made up of 18 amino acids. CDR1 is MNHEY and CDR2 is SVGAGI in the germline V gene. The V and J ends lost 2 bases and 0 bases respectively, with 19 bases between them. The CDR3, as DNA: TGTGCCAGCAGTTACAGACCCGAGCAGGGAGAAGTGAACACTGAAGCTTTCTTT. Translated, it gives CASSYRPEQGEVNTEAFF.